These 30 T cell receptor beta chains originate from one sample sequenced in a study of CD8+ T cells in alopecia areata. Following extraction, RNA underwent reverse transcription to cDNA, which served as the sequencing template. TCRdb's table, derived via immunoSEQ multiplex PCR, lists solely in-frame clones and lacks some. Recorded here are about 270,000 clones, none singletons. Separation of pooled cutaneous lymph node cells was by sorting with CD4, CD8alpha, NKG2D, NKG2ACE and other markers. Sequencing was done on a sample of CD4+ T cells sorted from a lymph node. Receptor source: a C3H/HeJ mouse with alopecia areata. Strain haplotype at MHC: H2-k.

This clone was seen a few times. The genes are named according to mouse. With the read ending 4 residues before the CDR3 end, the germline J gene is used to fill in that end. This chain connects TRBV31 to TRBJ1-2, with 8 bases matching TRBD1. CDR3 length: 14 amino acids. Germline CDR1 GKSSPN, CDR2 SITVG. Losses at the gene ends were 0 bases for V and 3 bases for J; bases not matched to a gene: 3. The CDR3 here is CAWSLPGGYSDYTF. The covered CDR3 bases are TGTGCCTGGAGTCTACCAGGGGGCTACTCC.

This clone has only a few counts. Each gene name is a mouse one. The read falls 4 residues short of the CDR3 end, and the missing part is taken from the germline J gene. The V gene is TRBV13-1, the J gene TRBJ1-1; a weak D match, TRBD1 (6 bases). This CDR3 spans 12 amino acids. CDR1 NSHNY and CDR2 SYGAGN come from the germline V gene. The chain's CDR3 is CASSGEGQEVFF. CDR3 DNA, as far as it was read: TGTGCCAGCAGTGGAGAGGGACAA.

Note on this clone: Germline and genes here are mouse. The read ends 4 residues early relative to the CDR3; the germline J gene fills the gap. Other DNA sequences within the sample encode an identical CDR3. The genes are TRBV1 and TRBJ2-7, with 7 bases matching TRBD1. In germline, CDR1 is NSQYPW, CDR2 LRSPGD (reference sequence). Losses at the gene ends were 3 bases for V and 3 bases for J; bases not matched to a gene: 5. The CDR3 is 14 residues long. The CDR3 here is CTCSAPGQFYEQYF. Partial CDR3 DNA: TGCACCTGCAGTGCTCCGGGACAGTTCTAT.

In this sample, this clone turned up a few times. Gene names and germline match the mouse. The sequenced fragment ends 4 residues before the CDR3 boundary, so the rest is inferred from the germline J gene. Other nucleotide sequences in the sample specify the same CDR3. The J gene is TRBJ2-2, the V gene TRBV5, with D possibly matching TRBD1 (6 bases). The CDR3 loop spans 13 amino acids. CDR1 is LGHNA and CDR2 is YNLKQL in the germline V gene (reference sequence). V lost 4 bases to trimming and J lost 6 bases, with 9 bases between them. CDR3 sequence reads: CASSPQGSGQLYF. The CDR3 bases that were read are TGTGCCAGCAGCCCGCAGGGGTCCGGG.

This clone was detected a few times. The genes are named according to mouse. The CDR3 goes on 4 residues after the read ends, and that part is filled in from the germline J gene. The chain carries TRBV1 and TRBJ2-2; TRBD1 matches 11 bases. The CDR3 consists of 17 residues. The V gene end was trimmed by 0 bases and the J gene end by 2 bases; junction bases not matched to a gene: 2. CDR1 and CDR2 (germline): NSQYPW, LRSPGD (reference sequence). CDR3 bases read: TGCACCTGCAGTGCAGACGGACAGGGGGCGAACACCGGG. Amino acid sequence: CTCSADGQGANTG. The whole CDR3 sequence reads CTCSADGQGANTGQLYF.

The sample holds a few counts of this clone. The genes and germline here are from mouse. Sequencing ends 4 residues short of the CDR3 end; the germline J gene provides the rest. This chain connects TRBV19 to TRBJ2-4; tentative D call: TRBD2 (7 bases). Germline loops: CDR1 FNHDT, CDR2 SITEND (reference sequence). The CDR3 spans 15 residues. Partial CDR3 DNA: TGTGCCAGCAGTATAAGAGGGGGGACTGAAAAC. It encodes CASSIRGGTEN. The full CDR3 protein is CASSIRGGTENTLYF.

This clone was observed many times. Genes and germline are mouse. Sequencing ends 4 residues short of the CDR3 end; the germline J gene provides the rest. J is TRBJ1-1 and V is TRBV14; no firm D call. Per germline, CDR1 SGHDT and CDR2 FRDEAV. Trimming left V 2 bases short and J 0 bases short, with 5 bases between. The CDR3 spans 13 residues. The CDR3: CASSFGQNTEVFF. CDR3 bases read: TGTGCCAGCAGTTTTGGACAGAACACA.

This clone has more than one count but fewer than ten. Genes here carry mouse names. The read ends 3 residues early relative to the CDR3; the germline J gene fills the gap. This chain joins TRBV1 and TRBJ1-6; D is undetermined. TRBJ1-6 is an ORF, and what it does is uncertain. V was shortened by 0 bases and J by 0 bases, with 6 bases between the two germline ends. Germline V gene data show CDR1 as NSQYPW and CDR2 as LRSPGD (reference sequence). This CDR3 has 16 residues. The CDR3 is CTCSADSVSYNSPLYF. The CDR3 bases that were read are TGCACCTGCAGTGCAGACTCGGTTTCCTATAATTCGCCC.

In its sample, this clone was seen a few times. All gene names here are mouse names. This CDR3 is CATRTVGAETLYF. The sequenced CDR3 bases are TGTGCCACCCGGACTGTTGGTGCAGAA. V usage is TRBV13-3 and J usage is TRBJ2-3; D is perhaps TRBD2 (6 bases). The read is 4 residues too short to cover the CDR3 end, so that end is filled in from the germline J gene. CDR1 and CDR2 from the germline V gene are NNHDY and SYVADS. V was shortened by 9 bases and J by 1 base, with 12 bases between the two germline ends. The CDR3 extends over 13 amino acids.

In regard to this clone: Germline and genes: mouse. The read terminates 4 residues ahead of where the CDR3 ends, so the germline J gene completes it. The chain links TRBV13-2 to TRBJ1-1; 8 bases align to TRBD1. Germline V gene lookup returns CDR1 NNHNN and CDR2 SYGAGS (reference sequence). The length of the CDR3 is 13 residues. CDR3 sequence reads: CASGDADREEVFF. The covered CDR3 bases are TGTGCCAGCGGTGATGCGGACAGGGAA.

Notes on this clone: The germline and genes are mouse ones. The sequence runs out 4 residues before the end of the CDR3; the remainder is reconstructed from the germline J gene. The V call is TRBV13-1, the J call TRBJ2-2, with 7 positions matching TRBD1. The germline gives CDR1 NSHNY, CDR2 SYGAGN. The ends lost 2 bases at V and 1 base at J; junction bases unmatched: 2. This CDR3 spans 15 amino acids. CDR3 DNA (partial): TGTGCCAGCAGTGAGGGGACAGTAAACACCGGG. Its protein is CASSEGTVNTG. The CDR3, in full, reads CASSEGTVNTGQLYF.

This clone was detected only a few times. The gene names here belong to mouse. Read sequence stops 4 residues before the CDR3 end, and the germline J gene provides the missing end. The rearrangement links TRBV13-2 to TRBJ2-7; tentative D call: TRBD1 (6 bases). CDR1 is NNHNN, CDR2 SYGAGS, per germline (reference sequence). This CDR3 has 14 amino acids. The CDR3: CASGGGQIQYEQYF. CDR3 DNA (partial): TGTGCCAGCGGTGGTGGACAGATACAATAT.

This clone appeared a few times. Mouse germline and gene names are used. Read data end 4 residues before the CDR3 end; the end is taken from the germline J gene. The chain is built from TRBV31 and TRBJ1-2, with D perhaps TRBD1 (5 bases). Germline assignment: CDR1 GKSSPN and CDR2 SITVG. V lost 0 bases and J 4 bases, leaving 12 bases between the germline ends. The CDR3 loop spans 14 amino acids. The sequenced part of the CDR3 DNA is TGTGCCTGGAGTCTAGAGGGGTGGAGCTCC. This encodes CAWSLEGWSS. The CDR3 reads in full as CAWSLEGWSSDYTF.

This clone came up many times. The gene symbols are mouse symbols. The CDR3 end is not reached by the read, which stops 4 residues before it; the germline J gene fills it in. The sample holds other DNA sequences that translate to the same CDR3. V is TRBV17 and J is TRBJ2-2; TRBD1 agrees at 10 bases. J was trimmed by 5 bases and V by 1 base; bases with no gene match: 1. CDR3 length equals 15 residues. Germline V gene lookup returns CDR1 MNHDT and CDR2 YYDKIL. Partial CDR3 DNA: TGTGCTAGCAGTAGAGGACAGGGGGCGACCGGG. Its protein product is CASSRGQGATG. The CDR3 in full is CASSRGQGATGQLYF.

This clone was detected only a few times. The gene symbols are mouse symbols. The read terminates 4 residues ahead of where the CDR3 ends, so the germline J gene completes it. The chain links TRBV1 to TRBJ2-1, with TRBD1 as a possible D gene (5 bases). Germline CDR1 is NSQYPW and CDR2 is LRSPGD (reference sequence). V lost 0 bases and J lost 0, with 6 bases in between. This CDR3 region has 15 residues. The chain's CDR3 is CTCSAEQANYAEQFF. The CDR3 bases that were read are TGCACCTGCAGTGCAGAACAGGCTAACTATGCT.

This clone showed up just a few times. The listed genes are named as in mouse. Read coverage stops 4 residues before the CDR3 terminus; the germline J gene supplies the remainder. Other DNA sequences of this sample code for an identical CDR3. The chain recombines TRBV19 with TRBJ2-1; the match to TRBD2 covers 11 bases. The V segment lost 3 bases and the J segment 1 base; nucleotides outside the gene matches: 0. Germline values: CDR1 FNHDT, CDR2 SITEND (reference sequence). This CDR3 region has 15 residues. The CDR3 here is CASSRDWGNYAEQFF. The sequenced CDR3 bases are TGTGCCAGCAGTAGGGACTGGGGGAACTATGCT.

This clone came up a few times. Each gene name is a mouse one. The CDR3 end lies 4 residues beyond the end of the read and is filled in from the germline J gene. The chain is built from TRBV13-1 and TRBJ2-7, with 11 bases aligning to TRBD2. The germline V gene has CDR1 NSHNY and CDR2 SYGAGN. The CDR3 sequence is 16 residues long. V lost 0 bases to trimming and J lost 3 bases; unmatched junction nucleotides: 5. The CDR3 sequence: CASSDVTGGARYEQYF. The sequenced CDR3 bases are TGTGCCAGCAGTGATGTTACTGGGGGGGCGCGCTAT.

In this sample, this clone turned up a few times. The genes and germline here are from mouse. Partial CDR3 DNA: TGTGCCAGCAGGTCCAGGGGGGCAAACACCGGG. This gives the protein CASRSRGANTG. The full CDR3 protein reads CASRSRGANTGQLYF. This chain links TRBV19 with TRBJ2-2, with D tentatively TRBD1 (7 bases). From the germline J gene comes the end of the CDR3, since the read stops 4 residues before it. CDR3 length: 15 amino acids. Trimming left V 5 bases short and J 0 bases short, with 11 bases between. Germline assignment: CDR1 FNHDT and CDR2 SITEND (reference sequence).

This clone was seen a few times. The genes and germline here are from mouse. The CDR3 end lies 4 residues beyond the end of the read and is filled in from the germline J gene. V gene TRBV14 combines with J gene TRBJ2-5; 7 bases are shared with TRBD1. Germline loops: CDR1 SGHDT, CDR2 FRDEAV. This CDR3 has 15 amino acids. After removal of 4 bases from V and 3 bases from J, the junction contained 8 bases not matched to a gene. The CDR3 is CASSRDPGQQDTQYF. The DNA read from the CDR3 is TGTGCCAGCAGTCGCGACCCGGGACAGCAAGAC.

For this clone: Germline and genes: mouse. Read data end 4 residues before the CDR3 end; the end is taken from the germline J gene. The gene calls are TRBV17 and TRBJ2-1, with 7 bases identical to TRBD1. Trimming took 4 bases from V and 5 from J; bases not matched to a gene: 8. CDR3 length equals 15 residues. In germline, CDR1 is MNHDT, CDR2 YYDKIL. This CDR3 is CASSKRQGRNAEQFF. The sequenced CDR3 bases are TGTGCTAGCAGTAAGAGACAGGGTCGAAATGCT.

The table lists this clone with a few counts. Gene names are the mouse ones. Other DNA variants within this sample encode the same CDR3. CDR3 DNA, as far as it was read: TGTGCCAGCAAAGACTGGGGGAGTGCAGAA. Amino acid sequence: CASKDWGSAE. The entire CDR3 protein reads CASKDWGSAETLYF. The chain carries TRBV13-3 and TRBJ2-3, with 9 bases fitting TRBD2. Read data end 4 residues before the CDR3 end; the end is taken from the germline J gene. This CDR3 region has 14 residues. In germline, CDR1 is NNHDY, CDR2 SYVADS. Unmatched junction bases numbered 2, after V lost 6 bases and J lost 0 bases.

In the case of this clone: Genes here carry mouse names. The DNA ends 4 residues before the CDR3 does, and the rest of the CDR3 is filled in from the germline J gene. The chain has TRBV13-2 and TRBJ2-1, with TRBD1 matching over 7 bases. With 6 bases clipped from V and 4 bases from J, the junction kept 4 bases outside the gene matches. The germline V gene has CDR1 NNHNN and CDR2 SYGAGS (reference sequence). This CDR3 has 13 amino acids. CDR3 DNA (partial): TGTGCCAGCGAGGGGACAGAATATGCT. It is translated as CASEGTEYA. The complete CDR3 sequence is CASEGTEYAEQFF.

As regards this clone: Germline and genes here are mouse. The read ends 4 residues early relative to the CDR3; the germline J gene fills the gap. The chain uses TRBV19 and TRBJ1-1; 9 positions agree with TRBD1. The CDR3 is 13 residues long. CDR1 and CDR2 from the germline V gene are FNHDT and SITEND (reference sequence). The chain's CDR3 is CASSIRTGVEVFF. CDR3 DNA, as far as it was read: TGTGCCAGCAGTATCAGGACAGGGGTA. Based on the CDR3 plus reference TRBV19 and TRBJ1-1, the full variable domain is GGIITQTPKFLIGQEGQKLTLKCQQNFNHDTMYWYRQDSGKGLRLIYYSITENDLQKGDLSEGYDASREKKSSFSLTVTSAQKNEMAVFLCASSIRTGVEVFFGKGTRLTVV.

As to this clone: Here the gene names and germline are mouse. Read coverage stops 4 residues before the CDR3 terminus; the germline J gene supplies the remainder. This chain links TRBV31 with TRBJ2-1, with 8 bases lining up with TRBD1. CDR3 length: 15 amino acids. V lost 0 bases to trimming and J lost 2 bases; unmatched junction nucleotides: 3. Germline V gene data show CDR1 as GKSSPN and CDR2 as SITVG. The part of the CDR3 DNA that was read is TGTGCCTGGAGTCTAGCCAGGGGGCACTATGCT. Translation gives CAWSLARGHYA. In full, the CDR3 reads CAWSLARGHYAEQFF.

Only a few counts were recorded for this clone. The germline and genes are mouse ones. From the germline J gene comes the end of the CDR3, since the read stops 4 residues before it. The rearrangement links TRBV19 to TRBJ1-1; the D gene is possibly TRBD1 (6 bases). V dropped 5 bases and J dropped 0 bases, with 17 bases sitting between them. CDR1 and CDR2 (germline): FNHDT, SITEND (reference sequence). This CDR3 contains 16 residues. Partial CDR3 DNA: TGTGCCAGCAGCCTCCCCTCGGGACAATCAAACACA. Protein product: CASSLPSGQSNT. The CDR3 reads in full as CASSLPSGQSNTEVFF.

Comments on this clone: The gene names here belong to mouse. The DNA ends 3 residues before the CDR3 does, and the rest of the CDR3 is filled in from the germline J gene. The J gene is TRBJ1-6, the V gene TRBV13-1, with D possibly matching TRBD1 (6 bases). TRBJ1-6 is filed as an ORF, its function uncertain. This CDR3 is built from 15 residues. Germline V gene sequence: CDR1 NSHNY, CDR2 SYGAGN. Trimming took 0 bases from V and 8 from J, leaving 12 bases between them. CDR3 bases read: TGTGCCAGCAGTGATGCCGGACAGAGAGATTCGCCC. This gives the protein CASSDAGQRDSP. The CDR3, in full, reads CASSDAGQRDSPLYF.

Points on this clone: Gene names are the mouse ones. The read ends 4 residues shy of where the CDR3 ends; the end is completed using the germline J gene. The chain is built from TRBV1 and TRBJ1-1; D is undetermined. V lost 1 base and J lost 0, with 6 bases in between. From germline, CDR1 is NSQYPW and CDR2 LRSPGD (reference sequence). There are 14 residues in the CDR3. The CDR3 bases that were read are TGCACCTGCAGTGCAGTAGTGGCAAACACA. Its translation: CTCSAVVANT. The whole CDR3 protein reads CTCSAVVANTEVFF.

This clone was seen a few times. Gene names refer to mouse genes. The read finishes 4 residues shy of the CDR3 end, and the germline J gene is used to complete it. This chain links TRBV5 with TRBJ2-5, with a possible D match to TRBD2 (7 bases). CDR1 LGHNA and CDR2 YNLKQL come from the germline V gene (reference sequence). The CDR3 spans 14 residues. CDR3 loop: CASSQGGAVDTQYF. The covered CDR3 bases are TGTGCCAGCAGCCAAGGGGGGGCGGTTGAC.

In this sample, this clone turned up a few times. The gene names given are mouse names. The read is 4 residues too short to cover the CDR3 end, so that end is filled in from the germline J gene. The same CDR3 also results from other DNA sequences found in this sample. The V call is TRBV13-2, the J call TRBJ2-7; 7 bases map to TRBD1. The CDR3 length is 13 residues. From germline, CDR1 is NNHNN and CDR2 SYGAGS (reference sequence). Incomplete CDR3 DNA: TGTGCCAGCGGTGACTACAGGGGAGAT. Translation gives CASGDYRGD. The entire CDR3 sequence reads CASGDYRGDEQYF.

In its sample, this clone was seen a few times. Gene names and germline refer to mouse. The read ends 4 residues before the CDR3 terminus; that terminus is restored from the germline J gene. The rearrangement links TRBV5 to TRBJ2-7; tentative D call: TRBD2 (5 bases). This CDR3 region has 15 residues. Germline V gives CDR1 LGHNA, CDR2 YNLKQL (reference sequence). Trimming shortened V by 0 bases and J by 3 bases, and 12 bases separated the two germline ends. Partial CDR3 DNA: TGTGCCAGCAGCCAAGACCCCCTGGGTTACTAT. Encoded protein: CASSQDPLGYY. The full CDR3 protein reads CASSQDPLGYYEQYF.